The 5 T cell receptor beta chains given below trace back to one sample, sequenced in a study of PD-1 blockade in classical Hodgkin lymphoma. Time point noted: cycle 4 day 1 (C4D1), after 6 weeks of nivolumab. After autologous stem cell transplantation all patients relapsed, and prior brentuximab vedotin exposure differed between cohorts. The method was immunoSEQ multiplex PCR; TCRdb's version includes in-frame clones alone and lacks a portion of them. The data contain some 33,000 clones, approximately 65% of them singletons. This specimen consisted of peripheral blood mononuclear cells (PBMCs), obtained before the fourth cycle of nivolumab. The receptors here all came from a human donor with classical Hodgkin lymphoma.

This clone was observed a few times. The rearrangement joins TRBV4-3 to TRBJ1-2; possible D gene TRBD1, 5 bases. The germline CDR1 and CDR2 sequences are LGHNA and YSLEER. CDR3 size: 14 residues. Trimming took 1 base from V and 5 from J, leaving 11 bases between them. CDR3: CASSQGTFLYGYTF. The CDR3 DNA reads TGCGCCAGCAGCCAAGGGACATTTTTGTATGGCTACACCTTC.

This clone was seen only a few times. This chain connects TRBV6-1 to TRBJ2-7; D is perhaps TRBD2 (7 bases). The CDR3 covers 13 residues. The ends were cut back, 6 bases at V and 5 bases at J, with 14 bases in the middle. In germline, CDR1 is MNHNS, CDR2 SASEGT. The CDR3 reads CASRSGGVDEQYF. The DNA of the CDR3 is TGTGCCAGCAGGTCGGGGGGCGTAGACGAGCAGTACTTC.

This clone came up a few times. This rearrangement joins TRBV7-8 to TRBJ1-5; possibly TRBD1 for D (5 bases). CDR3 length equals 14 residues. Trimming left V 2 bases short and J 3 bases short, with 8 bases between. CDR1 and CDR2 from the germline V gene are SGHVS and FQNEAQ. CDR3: CASSLRGPNQPQHF. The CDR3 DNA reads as TGTGCCAGCAGCTTACGGGGCCCCAATCAGCCCCAGCATTTT.

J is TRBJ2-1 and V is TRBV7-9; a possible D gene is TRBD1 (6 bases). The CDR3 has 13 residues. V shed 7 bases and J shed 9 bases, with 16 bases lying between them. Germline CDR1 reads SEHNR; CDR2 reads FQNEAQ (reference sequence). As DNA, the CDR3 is TGTGCCAGCAACCAGGGGTCCCAGGGTGAGCAGTTCTTC. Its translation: CASNQGSQGEQFF.

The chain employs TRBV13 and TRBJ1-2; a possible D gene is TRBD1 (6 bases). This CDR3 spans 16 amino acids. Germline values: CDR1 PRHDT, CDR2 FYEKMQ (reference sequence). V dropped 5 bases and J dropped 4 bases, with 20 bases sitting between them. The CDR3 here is CASSQFGVGAGYGYTF. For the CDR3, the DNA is TGTGCCAGCAGCCAATTTGGGGTGGGGGCTGGCTATGGCTACACCTTC.